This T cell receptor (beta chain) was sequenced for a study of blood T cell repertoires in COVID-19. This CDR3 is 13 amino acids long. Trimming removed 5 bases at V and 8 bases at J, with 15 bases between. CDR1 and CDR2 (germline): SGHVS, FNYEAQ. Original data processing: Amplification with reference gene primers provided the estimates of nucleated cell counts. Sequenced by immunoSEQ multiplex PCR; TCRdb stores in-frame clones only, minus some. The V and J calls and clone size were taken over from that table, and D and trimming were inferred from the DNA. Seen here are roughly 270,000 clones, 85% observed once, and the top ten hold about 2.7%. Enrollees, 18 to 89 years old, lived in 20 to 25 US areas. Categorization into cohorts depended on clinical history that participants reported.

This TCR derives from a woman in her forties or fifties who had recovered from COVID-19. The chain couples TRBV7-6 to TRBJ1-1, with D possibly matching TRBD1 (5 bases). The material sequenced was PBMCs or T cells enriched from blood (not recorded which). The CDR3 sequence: CASSAGPLIEAFF. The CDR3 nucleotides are TGTGCCAGCAGCGCAGGGCCTCTGATCGAAGCTTTCTTT.